The 21 T cell receptor beta chains given below trace back to one sample, sequenced in a study. The data were produced by immunoSEQ multiplex PCR, yet TCRdb's version contains in-frame clones alone and is incomplete. The data hold approximately 70,000 clones, with roughly 95% observed a single time. Sequences were obtained from PBMCs. These receptors were obtained from a man between 40 and 49 years old with rheumatoid arthritis.

The chain uses TRBV3-1 (or the pseudogene TRBV3-2) and TRBJ2-3; D is ambiguous. Per the germline V gene, CDR1 is LGHDT and CDR2 is YNNKEL (reference sequence). Trimming pared 2 bases from V and 1 base from J, leaving 4 bases between. CDR3 length equals 13 residues. The CDR3 DNA reads as TGTGCCAGCAGCCAACATGGCACAGATACGCAGTATTTT. This encodes CASSQHGTDTQYF.

CDR3 bases: TGTGCCAGCTGCCTCGGGGCTGAGACCACTGAAGCTTTCTTT. Translation: CASCLGAETTEAFF. This chain joins TRBV6-5 and TRBJ1-1, with a weak D call TRBD1 (5 bases). V lost 8 bases and J lost 4, with 17 bases in between. The CDR3 runs 14 residues. From germline, CDR1 is MNHEY and CDR2 SVGAGI.

The gene calls are TRBV2 and TRBJ2-7, with 7 bases fitting TRBD2. V lost 6 bases and J lost 0; bases outside the gene matches: 5. From germline, CDR1 is SNHLY and CDR2 FYNNEI. The length of the CDR3 is 14 residues. The CDR3 DNA follows: TGTGCCAGCAGGAGCGGGACGAGCTCCTACGAGCAGTACTTC. It translates to CASRSGTSSYEQYF. The full variable domain, its missing parts supplied by reference TRBV2 and TRBJ2-7, is EPEVTQTPSHQVTQMGQEVILRCVPISNHLYFYWYRQILGQKVEFLVSFYNNEISEKSEIFDDQFSVERPDGSNFTLKIRSTKLEDSAMYFCASRSGTSSYEQYFGPGTRLTVT.

This chain links TRBV6-5 with TRBJ1-2; D is perhaps TRBD1 (6 bases). Germline V gene lookup returns CDR1 MNHEY and CDR2 SVGAGI. Trimming shortened V by 6 bases and J by 1 base, and 15 bases separated the two germline ends. The CDR3 has 15 amino acids. The DNA of the CDR3 is TGTGCCAGCAGCTACCTCCCACAGGGTAACTATGGCTACACCTTC. This encodes CASSYLPQGNYGYTF.

The chain has TRBV12-2 and TRBJ2-7; the D call of TRBD1 is as the table states it, not checked on the DNA. TRBV12-2 counts as a pseudogene. This CDR3 is built from 15 residues. CDR3 protein: CASRFAGTEPYEQYF. The CDR3 DNA follows: TGTGCAAGTCGCTTCGCTGGGACAGAACCCTACGAGCAGTACTTC.

The rearrangement links TRBV4-3 to TRBJ1-1, with a possible D match to TRBD1 (5 bases). The V end lost 0 bases, the J end lost 2 bases, and 10 bases lay between the germline ends. The CDR3 has 15 residues. Germline V lookup: CDR1 LGHNA, CDR2 YSLEER. The CDR3 protein is CASSQDEGINTEAFF. The CDR3 bases are TGCGCCAGCAGCCAAGATGAGGGGATAAACACTGAAGCTTTCTTT.

The genes are TRBV9 and TRBJ2-7; 7 nucleotides match TRBD2. Losses at the gene ends were 0 bases for V and 3 bases for J; bases not matched to a gene: 6. CDR1 is SGDLS and CDR2 is YYNGEE in the germline V gene. This CDR3 comprises 15 residues. The CDR3 bases are TGTGCCAGCAGCGTAGAAGGCGGGAGAATCTACGAGCAGTACTTC. Translating gives CASSVEGGRIYEQYF.

The chain employs TRBV7-9 and TRBJ2-3, with 9 bases that match TRBD1. The germline CDR1 and CDR2 sequences are SEHNR and FQNEAQ (reference sequence). V dropped 5 bases and J dropped 0; count of bases not matched to a gene: 3. This CDR3 comprises 15 residues. The chain's CDR3 is CASSTGQGSTDTQYF. The DNA of the CDR3 is TGTGCCAGCAGCACGGGACAGGGTAGCACAGATACGCAGTATTTT.

The chain joins TRBV7-2 to TRBJ2-7; D call uncertain. With 5 bases removed from V and 2 bases from J, the gap between germline ends came to 13 bases. Germline CDR1 SGHTA, CDR2 FQGNSA. CDR3 length equals 14 residues. The CDR3 bases are TGTGCCAGCAGCCACTACAACGGCCCCTACGAGCAGTACTTC. Protein: CASSHYNGPYEQYF. The full variable domain, completed using reference TRBV7-2 and TRBJ2-7, is GAGVSQSPSNKVTEKGKDVELRCDPISGHTALYWYRQSLGQGLEFLIYFQGNSAPDKSGLPSDRFSAERTGGSVSTLTIQRTQQEDSAVYLCASSHYNGPYEQYFGPGTRLTVT.

The V gene is TRBV6-1, the J gene TRBJ2-7; D unresolved. Germline V gene sequence: CDR1 MNHNS, CDR2 SASEGT. The CDR3 runs to 12 residues. Trimming pared 3 bases from V and 5 bases from J, leaving 8 bases between. This chain's CDR3 is CASSDRYDEQYF. CDR3 sequence (DNA): TGTGCCAGCAGTGACAGGTACGACGAGCAGTACTTC.

The chain employs TRBV6-6 and TRBJ1-1; 7 bases agree with TRBD1. J was trimmed by 7 bases and V by 6 bases; bases with no gene match: 14. This CDR3 is built from 15 residues. Germline V gene sequence: CDR1 MNHNY, CDR2 SVGAGI (reference sequence). CDR3 nucleotides: TGTGCCAGCAGCAACTCAGACAGGGAGGTTGATGAAGCTTTCTTT. This gives the protein CASSNSDREVDEAFF.

The count of this clone is one. The genes are TRBV5-1 and TRBJ2-7; D possibly corresponds to TRBD2 (5 bases). The V gene's germline CDR1 is SGHRS and CDR2 YFSETQ. CDR3 length equals 15 residues. The V gene lost 4 bases and the J gene lost 3 bases, with 17 bases spanning the gap. As DNA, the CDR3 is TGCGCCAGCAGCCTAGGCCCAGGACTTGACTACGAGCAGTACTTC. Protein product: CASSLGPGLDYEQYF.

The table lists this clone with a count of one. Additional DNA sequences in this sample encode the identical CDR3. This chain joins TRBV3-1 (or the pseudogene TRBV3-2) and TRBJ1-2, with TRBD1 matching over 9 bases. The V gene end was trimmed by 1 base and the J gene end by 5 bases; junction bases not matched to a gene: 2. Germline-derived CDR1 and CDR2 are LGHDT and YNNKEL (reference sequence). The CDR3 extends over 14 amino acids. This chain's CDR3 is CASSQGGTGYGYTF. The CDR3 region has the DNA TGTGCCAGCAGCCAAGGCGGGACAGGGTATGGCTACACCTTC.

The rearrangement joins TRBV19 to TRBJ1-5, with TRBD1 matching over 7 bases. Germline values: CDR1 LNHDA, CDR2 SQIVND (reference sequence). Trimming removed 8 bases from V and 5 bases from J; junction bases left unmatched: 9. This CDR3 is 14 amino acids long. The CDR3 sequence is CASCPGTVYQPQHF. The CDR3 region has the DNA TGTGCCAGTTGCCCCGGGACAGTTTATCAGCCCCAGCATTTT.

In DNA form, the CDR3 reads TGTGCCATCAGTCAGACTAGCGGGAGGGGGGCAGAGACCCAGTACTTC. Its protein product is CAISQTSGRGAETQYF. The rearrangement joins TRBV10-3 to TRBJ2-5; 14 bases line up with TRBD2. The CDR3 sequence is 16 residues long. The ends lost 5 bases at V and 4 bases at J; junction bases unmatched: 6. Looked up from germline, CDR1 is ENHRY and CDR2 is SYGVKD.

The table lists this clone with a count of one. The CDR3 loop reads CASKPDGGRSTDTQYF. CDR3 DNA sequence: TGTGCCAGCAAGCCGGATGGCGGGAGGAGCACAGATACGCAGTATTTT. J is TRBJ2-3 and V is TRBV7-3; 8 bases agree with TRBD2. The germline gives CDR1 SGHTA, CDR2 FQGTGA. V gave up 7 bases and J gave up 0 bases; unmatched junction bases: 9. The length of the CDR3 is 16 residues. Supplemented by reference TRBV7-3 and TRBJ2-3, the full variable domain reads GAGVSQTPSNKVTEKGKYVELRCDPISGHTALYWYRQSLGQGPEFLIYFQGTGAADDSGLPNDRFFAVRPEGSVSTLKIQRTERGDSAVYLCASKPDGGRSTDTQYFGPGTRLTVL.

The chain employs TRBV5-6 and TRBJ1-5, with D unclear. This CDR3 is 14 amino acids long. The V and J ends lost 1 base and 0 bases respectively, with 5 bases between them. Germline CDR1 and CDR2: SGHDT and YYEEEE. The chain's CDR3 is CASSLRYSNQPQHF. The CDR3 bases are TGTGCCAGCAGCTTGCGATATAGCAATCAGCCCCAGCATTTT.

The V gene is TRBV18, the J gene TRBJ1-6; TRBD1 matches 7 bases. The CDR3 is made up of 17 amino acids. With V trimmed by 3 bases and J by 0 bases, 5 bases remained unmatched. From germline, CDR1 is KGHSH and CDR2 LQKENI. CDR3: CASSPRTGSSYNSPLHF. The CDR3 nucleotides read TGTGCCAGCTCACCCCGGACAGGAAGCTCCTATAATTCACCCCTCCACTTT.

The J gene is TRBJ2-2, the V gene TRBV28, with D perhaps TRBD2 (6 bases). Trimming removed 6 bases at V and 7 bases at J, with 12 bases between. Looked up from germline, CDR1 is MDHEN and CDR2 is SYDVKM. The CDR3 consists of 13 residues. CDR3 nucleotide sequence: TGTGCCAGCAGCCAATCGGGGGACGGGGAGCTGTTTTTT. Translation gives CASSQSGDGELFF.

The rearrangement links TRBV3-1 (or the pseudogene TRBV3-2) to TRBJ1-6, with D unclear. Germline V gene lookup returns CDR1 LGHDT and CDR2 YNNKEL (reference sequence). Trimming removed 1 base from V and 7 bases from J, with 11 bases in between. This CDR3 is built from 15 residues. This CDR3 is CASSQAGRSNSPLHF. The CDR3 DNA reads as TGTGCCAGCAGCCAAGCGGGCAGAAGCAATTCACCCCTCCACTTT.

This sequence joins TRBV7-9 and TRBJ2-1, with TRBD2 matching over 7 bases. CDR1 and CDR2 (germline): SEHNR, FQNEAQ (reference sequence). Trimming cost V 4 bases and J 9 bases; bases outside gene matches: 18. The CDR3 is 17 residues long. The CDR3 spells CASSWGRGAGKGGEQFF. CDR3 in DNA: TGTGCCAGCAGCTGGGGCCGGGGAGCGGGAAAAGGTGGTGAGCAGTTCTTC.